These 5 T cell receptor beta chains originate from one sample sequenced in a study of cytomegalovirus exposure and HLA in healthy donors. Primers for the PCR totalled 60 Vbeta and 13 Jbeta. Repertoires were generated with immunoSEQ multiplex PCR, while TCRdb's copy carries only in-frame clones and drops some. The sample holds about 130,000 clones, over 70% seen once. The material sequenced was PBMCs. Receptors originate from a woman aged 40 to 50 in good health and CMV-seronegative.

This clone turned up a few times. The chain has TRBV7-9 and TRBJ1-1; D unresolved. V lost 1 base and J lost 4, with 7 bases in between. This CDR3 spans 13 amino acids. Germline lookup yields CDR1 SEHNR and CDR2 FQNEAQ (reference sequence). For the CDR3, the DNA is TGTGCCAGCAGCTTAGGTGTCTCCACTGAAGCTTTCTTT. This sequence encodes CASSLGVSTEAFF.

Here the CDR3 reads CASSVEGTSGYEQYF. The CDR3, as DNA: TGTGCCAGCAGCGTAGAAGGGACTAGCGGTTACGAGCAGTACTTC. The chain employs TRBV9 and TRBJ2-7, with 11 bases fitting TRBD2. The CDR3 totals 15 residues. Trimming at V came to 0 bases and at J to 4 bases, leaving 3 bases not matched to a gene. Germline lookup yields CDR1 SGDLS and CDR2 YYNGEE. Filled out from reference TRBV9 and TRBJ2-7, the complete variable domain reads DSGVTQTPKHLITATGQRVTLRCSPRSGDLSVYWYQQSLDQGLQFLIQYYNGEERAKGNILERFSAQQFPDLHSELNLSSLELGDSALYFCASSVEGTSGYEQYFGPGTRLTVT.

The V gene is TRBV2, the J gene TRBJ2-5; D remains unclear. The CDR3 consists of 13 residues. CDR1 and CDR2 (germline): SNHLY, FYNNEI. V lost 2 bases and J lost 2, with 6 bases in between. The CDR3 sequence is CASSELTQETQYF. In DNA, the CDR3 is TGTGCCAGCAGTGAACTGACTCAAGAGACCCAGTACTTC. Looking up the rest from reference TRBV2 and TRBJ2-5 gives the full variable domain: EPEVTQTPSHQVTQMGQEVILRCVPISNHLYFYWYRQILGQKVEFLVSFYNNEISEKSEIFDDQFSVERPDGSNFTLKIRSTKLEDSAMYFCASSELTQETQYFGPGTRLLVL.

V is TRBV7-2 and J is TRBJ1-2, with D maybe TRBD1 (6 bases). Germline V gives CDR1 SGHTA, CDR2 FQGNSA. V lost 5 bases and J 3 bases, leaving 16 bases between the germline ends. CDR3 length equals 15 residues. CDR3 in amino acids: CASSGNFDRYYGYTF. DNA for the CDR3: TGTGCCAGCAGCGGCAACTTCGACAGGTACTATGGCTACACCTTC.

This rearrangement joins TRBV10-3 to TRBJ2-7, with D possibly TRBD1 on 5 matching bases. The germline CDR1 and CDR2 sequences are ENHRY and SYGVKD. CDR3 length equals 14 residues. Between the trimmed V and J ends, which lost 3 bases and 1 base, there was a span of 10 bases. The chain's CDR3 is CAISDYSGSYEQYF. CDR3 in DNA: TGTGCCATCAGTGACTATTCAGGGTCCTACGAGCAGTACTTC.